This TCR beta chain emerged from a study of immune heterogeneity within non-small cell lung tumors. Study-wide results and limits: For local T-cell clonality, the correlation with local tumor mutational burden was moderate but significant (R 0.3 to 0.35).

Template material for each sample was 500 to 600 ng of bulk tumor genomic DNA. Taken during surgery, several biopsies per primary tumor were spaced as far apart as possible within the tumor mass. Those enrolled were patients newly diagnosed with untreated non-small cell lung cancer and undergoing curative surgery. Multiplex PCR amplified TCR beta CDR3 with 32 V and 13 J primers. TCRdb itself ran the multiplex PCR reads through MiXCR, one entry per CDR3 protein. Among fewer than 25,000 distinct CDR3 sequences listed, 25% to 30% were seen once. This clonotype was counted many times. Its specificity is unknown. The CDR3 totals 15 residues. The ends lost 0 bases at V and 9 bases at J; junction bases unmatched: 8. The V gene's germline CDR1 is DFQATT and CDR2 SNEGSKA (reference sequence).

V and J are TRBV20-1 and TRBJ2-4; 10 bases align to TRBD2. The clonotype was recovered from a man aged 35 to 55 with non-small cell lung cancer. The sample comprised lung tumor tissue. The CDR3 DNA reads as TGCAGTGCTAGAGATTTACTCAGCGGGGGGGGCATTCAGTACTTC. This codes for CSARDLLSGGGIQYF.